This T cell receptor beta chain was recorded in a study of blood T cells in healthy people across ages (dated by TCRdb to between 2015 and 2016). Regarding the complete study: In model experiments, template switching captured roughly one uniquely barcoded TCR beta cDNA molecule for every two T cells. To avoid experimental bias, donors of different ages were spread randomly across the sequencing lanes. For two donors (one aged 18 to 30 and one aged 80 or older), the study analyzed two additional independent replicas of 1 million unique cDNA reads from the same blood draw. The donors were divided into four age groups: young (average roughly 17 years), middle-aged (around 37), aged (62) and long-lived (nearly 85). The study measured age-related changes in TCR beta repertoire diversity using deep sequencing normalized with unique cDNA molecular identifiers. On the study overall, not on this receptor specifically: Estimates of total diversity based on one million sequenced T cells were regarded as lower bounds and as underestimates. Compared with the aged group, the long-lived group had more naive CD4+ T cells, fewer expanded clones and increased TCR diversity, suggesting age selection. Because profiling used bulk unsorted PBMCs, naive and antigen-experienced compartments could not be compared conclusively. Because the CMV infection status of the donors was unknown, age-related changes in expanded clonotypes may potentially have been confounded. A strong correlation was found between observed TCR beta diversity and the percentage of naive T cells measured by flow cytometry. Observed TCR beta diversity per million T cells fell roughly linearly with age, and a significant reduction was already apparent by age roughly 41.

Library preparation was by 5' RACE. The sample was run on an Illumina HiSeq 2500. A second PCR of roughly 7 to 12 cycles was run with a J-beta primer mix and a sample-barcoded 5' primer. A template-switch 5' adaptor carrying 12 random nucleotides introduced a unique molecular identifier onto each TCR beta cDNA molecule. Each sample yielded at least 2.5 million CDR3-containing paired-end reads. The Mint cDNA synthesis kit, primed by a TRBC-specific oligonucleotide, was used to synthesize first-strand cDNA from all RNA. After uracil-DNA glycosylase treatment, a first 18-cycle PCR used universal primers M1SS and BC2_uni_R on all cDNA. Processing in the source paper ran as follows. Normalization of each sample was performed by random selection of 1 million high-quality reads, each carrying a distinct molecular identifier. Instead of being binned into consensus sequences, reads with shared molecular identifiers were discarded. MiTCR, run with a Q25 quality threshold and the strictest error-elimination algorithm, handled CDR3 identification, clonotype clustering and error correction. A nonparametric unseen species model with Euler transformation was used to estimate lower-bound total TCR beta diversity. The raw public reads went through TCRdb reprocessing: fastp at Q25, MiXCR clone calling, in-frame beta chains kept. Identical CDR3 protein sequences are pooled into one entry, listed with their most common genes and DNA. These V and J calls derive from TCRdb rather than the authors' analysis. This sample gives roughly 720,000 distinct CDR3 sequences in total; 53% of them show up just once. The ten most abundant clones make up approximately 41% of the sample.

Comments on this clonotype: The antigen it binds to is not known. Base qualities are not at hand, and no much larger clone is one base apart.

Systemically healthy Caucasian individuals from Russia, about 38 in total and aged about 6 to 95 years, were included as donors. Ten milliliters of peripheral blood were drawn from each donor into EDTA-treated Vacutainer tubes. Ficoll-Paque density-gradient centrifugation was used to isolate PBMCs, with at least 6.5 million per sample. Total RNA, at least 6 micrograms per sample, was extracted from PBMCs with Trizol reagent. For every donor, flow cytometry on a PBMC aliquot measured the percentage of naive CD45RAhigh/CD27high T cells. Sequencing was performed on blood. The sequence was obtained from an elderly man in good health.

The nucleotide sequence is given as TGTGCCAGCAGGGTTTTGGGCGGCTACACCTTC. This yields the protein CASRVLGGYTF. The chain joins TRBV2 to TRBJ1-2, with the D gene too uncertain to name. The CDR3, cysteine through phenylalanine, is 11 amino acids long. Only CDR3 DNA remains: 33 bases, in frame from the first base. The germline V gene yields SNHLY for CDR1 and FYNNEI for CDR2. V loses 6 bases of germline sequence and J loses 8 bases, and the interval between the two ends is 10 bases. With the portions outside the CDR3 filled from the reference TRBV2 and TRBJ1-2 genes, the complete variable region becomes EPEVTQTPSHQVTQMGQEVILRCVPISNHLYFYWYRQILGQKVEFLVSFYNNEISEKSEIFDDQFSVERPDGSNFTLKIRSTKLEDSAMYFCASRVLGGYTFGSGTRLTVV.